This T cell receptor (beta chain) was documented in a study of blood T cell repertoires in COVID-19. Study context: There were acute and convalescent COVID-19 samples, and they came from the United States, Italy and Spain. PBMCs, B-cell-depleted T cells, or T cells provided the cDNA or gDNA that made up the material.

Germline CDR1 and CDR2: MGHRA and YSYEKL. Trimming took 4 bases from V and 3 from J, leaving 12 bases between them. The CDR3 is 14 residues long. How the authors handled the data: Counts of nucleated cells, estimated from reference gene primer amplification, were obtained. Produced via immunoSEQ multiplex PCR; TCRdb's table is partial and in-frame only. The V and J calls and the clone size are those of that table, but D and trimming were determined from the DNA. The top ten clones hold approximately 29% of a sample with about 100,000 clones, roughly 80% of them seen once. Sequenced: peripheral blood. The chain combines TRBV4-1 with TRBJ1-1, with D maybe TRBD1 (6 bases). This clonotype originated in a man aged 70-80 years with active or convalescent COVID-19. CDR3 in amino acids: CASSLSTGYTEAFF. Here the CDR3 DNA reads TGCGCCAGCAGCCTCTCTACAGGGTACACTGAAGCTTTCTTT.